This note documents a single T cell receptor (beta chain) sequence. Its matching antigen is unknown. These data belong to a study of CD8 T cells in Susac syndrome. Study-wide context: Patients with Susac syndrome were therapy-naive, on corticosteroids, or on intravenous immunoglobulin alone at blood draw. Study results and caveats: The study recognized that its TCR sequencing and HLA analysis covered a relatively small number of individuals.

A quantity of about 0.5 to 1 ug RNA underwent reverse transcription using random hexamers. Amplification of the TCR beta CDR3 was carried out by immunoSEQ multiplex PCR, which spanned a total of 54 Vbeta and 13 Jbeta segments. TCRdb processed the immunoSEQ multiplex PCR reads anew with MiXCR; each CDR3 protein has one entry. The data hold over 140,000 distinct CDR3 sequences, with 85% to 95% observed a single time. The CDR3 runs to 17 residues. Trimming cost V 3 bases and J 1 base; bases outside gene matches: 9. This clonotype originated in a human donor with Susac syndrome. The rearrangement uses TRBV12-3 or TRBV12-4 and TRBJ1-3, with 7 bases lining up with TRBD1. Specimen: CD4+ T cells from PBMCs. The DNA of the CDR3 is TGTGCCAGCAGTTTTCGGGGAGGGGGCATGTCTGGAAACACCATATATTTT. Protein product: CASSFRGGGMSGNTIYF.